This T cell receptor beta chain is drawn from a study of CD8+ T cells in alopecia areata. Noted treatment: oral pan-JAK inhibitor, 5-10 mg twice daily. Lesional scalp tissue (obtained by punch biopsy) and peripheral blood were collected from alopecia areata patients. Sorting from PBMCs produced CD4+ and CD8+ T cells. Following RNA extraction, reverse transcription yielded cDNA that acted as the sequencing template. The protocol was immunoSEQ multiplex PCR, while the TCRdb copy is restricted to in-frame clones and leaves out a portion. The sample has 95,000 to 100,000 clones, 50% to 60% seen once; the top ten hold about 15%. Study-wide points: Tofacitinib significantly lowered scalp clonality and expanded CD8+ clones among the top 100. A great number of expanded lesional clones endured in scalp and blood during tofacitinib.

As concerns this clone: Its cognate antigen is unknown.

V lost 6 bases, J lost 1 base, and 8 bases stayed unmatched. The CDR3 is 15 residues long. CDR1 SGHDT and CDR2 YYEEEE come from the germline V gene. The chain employs TRBV5-6 and TRBJ1-1, with 8 nucleotides matching TRBD1. Sequenced here: CD8+ T cells sorted from blood, sampled at approximately week 60, from a patient treated with tofacitinib. The clonotype originates from a human donor with alopecia areata. In DNA, the CDR3 is TGTGCCAGCACCCCTGGACAGGGACAGAACACTGAAGCTTTCTTT. This translates into CASTPGQGQNTEAFF. The full variable domain, completed using reference TRBV5-6 and TRBJ1-1, is DAGVTQSPTHLIKTRGQQVTLRCSPKSGHDTVSWYQQALGQGPQFIFQYYEEEERQRGNFPDRFSGHQFPNYSSELNVNALLLGDSALYLCASTPGQGQNTEAFFGQGTRLTVV.